A selection of T cell receptor beta chains follows, all from one sample in a study of cytomegalovirus exposure and HLA in healthy donors. TCRdb keeps only in-frame clones here, not all; method: immunoSEQ multiplex PCR. The table lists around 94,000 clones, 81% of them singletons. The specimen sequenced was PBMCs. The receptors were gathered from a human donor in good health. The CDR3 runs from the conserved cysteine through the conserved F or W. The D gene is left open where the match is weak. Size is stated for part of the rows, as once, few or many counts, or as a class when the clone is expanded.

abundance: NA
v_gene: TRBV11-2
j_gene: TRBJ2-7
d_gene: TRBD2
CDR3nt: TGTGCCAGCAGCTCAGGGGGTCTAGCGGGACGCGAGCAGTACTTC
CDR3aa: CASSSGGLAGREQYF

abundance: once
v_gene: TRBV7-2
j_gene: TRBJ1-2
d_gene: TRBD1
CDR3nt: TGTGCCAGCAGCTTGGAAAGGGGGCTCTATGGCTACACCTTC
CDR3aa: CASSLERGLYGYTF

abundance: NA
v_gene: TRBV7-3
j_gene: TRBJ2-3
d_gene: TRBD1
CDR3nt: TGTGCCAGCAGCTTAACGGGACAGGCCCGCACAGATACGCAGTATTTT
CDR3aa: CASSLTGQARTDTQYF

abundance: NA
v_gene: TRBV4-3
j_gene: TRBJ2-5
d_gene: NA
CDR3nt: TGCGCCAGCAGCCAAGATCTCGCTCTTGGCTGGGAGACCCAGTACTTC
CDR3aa: CASSQDLALGWETQYF

abundance: NA
v_gene: TRBV2
j_gene: TRBJ1-2
d_gene: NA
CDR3nt: TGTGCCAGCGTACTGGGGGCCCGCTCTTATGGCTACACCTTC
CDR3aa: CASVLGARSYGYTF

abundance: NA
v_gene: TRBV6-5
j_gene: TRBJ1-4
d_gene: TRBD1
CDR3nt: TGTGCCAGCAGAACCGGGACAGGGGATGAAAAACTGTTTTTT
CDR3aa: CASRTGTGDEKLFF

abundance: NA
v_gene: TRBV4-1
j_gene: TRBJ2-1
d_gene: TRBD2
CDR3nt: TGCGCCAGCAGCCCCAGACATCCAGCGGGGGGTCCGAATGAGCAGTTCTTC
CDR3aa: CASSPRHPAGGPNEQFF

abundance: NA
v_gene: TRBV5-1
j_gene: TRBJ2-7
d_gene: NA
CDR3nt: TGCGCCAGCAGCTATACAGGGACCTACGAGCAGTACTTC
CDR3aa: CASSYTGTYEQYF

abundance: NA
v_gene: TRBV5-4
j_gene: TRBJ2-3
d_gene: NA
CDR3nt: TGTGCCAGCACCCGGGCTAGCCGGAGGGGAGATACGCAGTATTTT
CDR3aa: CASTRASRRGDTQYF

abundance: NA
v_gene: TRBV7-9
j_gene: TRBJ1-5
d_gene: NA
CDR3nt: TGTGCCAGCAGTGAGGGGGGGATTAGCAATCAGCCCCAGCATTTT
CDR3aa: CASSEGGISNQPQHF

abundance: NA
v_gene: TRBV18
j_gene: TRBJ2-2
d_gene: TRBD2
CDR3nt: TGTGCCAGCTCACCACGTCTAGCGGGAGTTGGGAACACCGGGGAGCTGTTTTTT
CDR3aa: CASSPRLAGVGNTGELFF

abundance: NA
v_gene: TRBV18
j_gene: TRBJ1-2
d_gene: NA
CDR3nt: TGTGCCAGCTCACTCGACAGGACCCTTGGCTACACCTTC
CDR3aa: CASSLDRTLGYTF

abundance: NA
v_gene: TRBV6-5
j_gene: TRBJ1-2
d_gene: TRBD1
CDR3nt: TGTGCCAGCAGCGACAGGGTCTTCAATGGCTACACCTTC
CDR3aa: CASSDRVFNGYTF

abundance: NA
v_gene: TRBV28
j_gene: TRBJ2-7
d_gene: TRBD1
CDR3nt: TGTGCCAGCAGCGAAGACGGGACAGGAATAACGCAGTACTTC
CDR3aa: CASSEDGTGITQYF

abundance: NA
v_gene: TRBV6-6
j_gene: TRBJ2-1
d_gene: NA
CDR3nt: TGTGCCAGCAGTTACTCTGGGGGCAACAATGAGCAGTTCTTC
CDR3aa: CASSYSGGNNEQFF

abundance: NA
v_gene: TRBV19
j_gene: TRBJ1-6
d_gene: NA
CDR3nt: TGTGCCAGTACGGGGGGGCAGGGTTATAATTCACCCCTCCACTTT
CDR3aa: CASTGGQGYNSPLHF

abundance: NA
v_gene: TRBV7-2
j_gene: TRBJ2-1
d_gene: TRBD2
CDR3nt: TGTGCCAGCAGCTTACCATTAGCGGGGGGGCCCTATGAGCAGTTCTTC
CDR3aa: CASSLPLAGGPYEQFF

abundance: NA
v_gene: TRBV7-3
j_gene: TRBJ1-1
d_gene: NA
CDR3nt: TGTGCCAGCAGCTTAAAGGCGGCCTCTGAAGCTTTCTTT
CDR3aa: CASSLKAASEAFF

abundance: NA
v_gene: TRBV28
j_gene: TRBJ2-3
d_gene: TRBD1
CDR3nt: TGTGCCAGCAGTCGGACAGGTCGTGGAGGACGAGATACGCAGTATTTT
CDR3aa: CASSRTGRGGRDTQYF

abundance: NA
v_gene: TRBV7-9
j_gene: TRBJ1-3
d_gene: TRBD1
CDR3nt: TGTGCCAGCAGCCACACGACAGGGGGTGAAGGAAACACCATATATTTT
CDR3aa: CASSHTTGGEGNTIYF

abundance: NA
v_gene: TRBV4-3
j_gene: TRBJ2-3
d_gene: NA
CDR3nt: TGCGCCAGCAGCCGCTTAGAGGAGAAGACGCAGTATTTT
CDR3aa: CASSRLEEKTQYF

abundance: NA
v_gene: TRBV27
j_gene: TRBJ2-7
d_gene: TRBD1
CDR3nt: TGTGCCAGCAGTCCCGGGACAGGGGTGGTTTACGAGCAGTACTTC
CDR3aa: CASSPGTGVVYEQYF

abundance: NA
v_gene: TRBV21-1
j_gene: TRBJ2-5
d_gene: NA
CDR3nt: TGTGCCAGCAACCCCGGGACTAGCGGGAATGGGTACTTC
CDR3aa: CASNPGTSGNGYF

abundance: NA
v_gene: TRBV7-2
j_gene: TRBJ1-3
d_gene: NA
CDR3nt: TGTGCCAGCAGCTTAGCGTTGGGAGCTGGAAACACCATATATTTT
CDR3aa: CASSLALGAGNTIYF

abundance: NA
v_gene: TRBV30
j_gene: TRBJ2-1
d_gene: TRBD2
CDR3nt: TGTGCCTGGAGTGGACCTAGCGGGGGGCACAATGAGCAGTTCTTC
CDR3aa: CAWSGPSGGHNEQFF

abundance: NA
v_gene: TRBV9
j_gene: TRBJ2-2
d_gene: TRBD2
CDR3nt: TGTGCCAGCAGTCCGCTAGCGGGGGGGTTGAACACCGGGGAGCTGTTTTTT
CDR3aa: CASSPLAGGLNTGELFF

abundance: NA
v_gene: TRBV6-5
j_gene: TRBJ1-2
d_gene: TRBD1
CDR3nt: TGTGCCAGCAGTTACGGGACAGGCCGAGCTAACTATGGCTACACCTTC
CDR3aa: CASSYGTGRANYGYTF